This T cell receptor beta chain appears in the sequencing data of a study of blood T cell repertoires in COVID-19. Across the whole study: Material from acute and convalescent COVID-19 was sourced from the United States, Italy and Spain. PBMCs, B-cell-depleted T cells, or T cells were the source of the cDNA or gDNA that made up the material.

Authors' processing steps: From reference gene primer amplification, estimates of nucleated cell counts were derived. Sequencing used immunoSEQ multiplex PCR; TCRdb keeps in-frame clones, though not all of them. V and J calls and clone size are as listed in that table; D and trimming were resolved from the DNA. The top ten hold around 4% of the sample, which has 35,000 to 50,000 clones, 87% seen once. The sample holds one count of this clone. Trimming took 10 bases from V and 4 from J; bases not matched to a gene: 5. Germline CDR1 MNHEY, CDR2 SMNVEV (reference sequence). The CDR3 has 12 residues. The sample comprised peripheral blood. The TCR comes from a man between 60 and 75 years old with acute or convalescent COVID-19. The chain carries TRBV27 and TRBJ1-2, with 8 nucleotides matching TRBD1. CDR3 region: CATQGGAYGYTF. CDR3 coding DNA: TGTGCCACACAGGGGGGGGCCTATGGCTACACCTTC.